The source of this T cell receptor beta chain is a study of vaccination and CD4 T cells after COVID-19. At the level of the study: Blood was drawn a median roughly 67 days post second dose, range 14 to 241.

This clonotype was counted a single time. The antigen is unknown. At the Johns Hopkins FTIC core, DNA taken from cultured CD4+ T cells was sequenced by way of the Oncomine TCR Beta short-read assay. Cultured CD4+ T cells were the source of extracted genomic DNA. From the PCR reads, TCRdb called clonotypes with MiXCR, one entry per CDR3 protein. The sample holds around 14,000 distinct CDR3 sequences, around 53% seen once. Treatment defined: roughly 11-day PBMC culture with coronavirus spike peptide pools or control peptides (ViraFEST assay). Days 3 and 7 were when half the medium was replaced with fresh IL-2 medium. This CDR3 comprises 15 residues. V was shortened by 0 bases and J by 1 base, with 12 bases between the two germline ends. Germline V gene data show CDR1 as DFQATT and CDR2 as SNEGSKA (reference sequence). General study results and limits: Recorded median SARS-CoV-2-reactive clonotype numbers increased from approximately 21 to 40 without reaching significance.

The receptor comes from a human donor who had recovered from COVID-19. This chain links TRBV20-1 with TRBJ2-5, with unresolved D. The sample comprised CD4+ T cells from blood, cultured in vitro. CDR3 nucleotides: TGCAGTGCTAGAGATCAGAAGGGCAGCCAAGAGACCCAGTACTTC. Its translation is CSARDQKGSQETQYF.